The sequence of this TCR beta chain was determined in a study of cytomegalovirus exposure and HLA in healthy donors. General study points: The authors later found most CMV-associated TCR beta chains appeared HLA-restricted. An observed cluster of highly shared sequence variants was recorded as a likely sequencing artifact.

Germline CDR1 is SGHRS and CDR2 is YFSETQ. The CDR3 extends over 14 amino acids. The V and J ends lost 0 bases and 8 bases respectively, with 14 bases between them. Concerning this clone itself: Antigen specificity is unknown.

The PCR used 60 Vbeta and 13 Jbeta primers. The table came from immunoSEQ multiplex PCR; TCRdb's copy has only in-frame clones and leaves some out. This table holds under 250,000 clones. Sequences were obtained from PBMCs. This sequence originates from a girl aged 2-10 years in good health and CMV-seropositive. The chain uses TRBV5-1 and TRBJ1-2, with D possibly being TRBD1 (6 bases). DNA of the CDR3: TGCGCCAGCAGCTTGGCCGACAGGTTTCGGGGCTACACCTTC. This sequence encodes CASSLADRFRGYTF.